This is a list of T cell receptor beta chains from one sample in a study of T cells in Graves' hyperthyroidism and ophthalmopathy. From the multiplex PCR reads, TCRdb called clonotypes with MiXCR, one entry per CDR3 protein. The table includes 500,000 to 600,000 distinct CDR3 sequences, 40% to 50% detected once. Sequencing input: peripheral blood or thyroid tissue (not recorded which). Receptors originate from an adult woman with Graves' disease, either hyperthyroidism or ophthalmopathy (not recorded which). Both conserved end residues are part of each CDR3. Fields, in order: V gene, D gene, clone size, J gene, CDR3 DNA, CDR3 protein. The D gene is left open where the match is weak. Rows give clone size only sometimes, using once, few, many, or a class for an expanded clone.

TRBV29-1	NA	NA	TRBJ2-7	TGCAGCGTTGAGCACAGCTCCTACGAGCAGTACTTC	CSVEHSSYEQYF
TRBV10-3	NA	NA	TRBJ1-1	TGTGCCATCAGTGAGCCCCGGGCACTCAAGCTGGGCACTGAAGCTTTCTTT	CAISEPRALKLGTEAFF
TRBV29-1	NA	few	TRBJ2-7	TGCAGCTTGGGCTCGGGAACCGAGCAGTACTTC	CSLGSGTEQYF
TRBV7-2	NA	NA	TRBJ1-1	TGTGCCAGCAGCTTGAAAAAGAACACTGAAGCTTTCTTT	CASSLKKNTEAFF
TRBV7-8	NA	NA	TRBJ2-5	TGTGCCAGCAGCTTCGCTCGGGGATTGGCGGGATACCAAGAGACCCAGTACTTC	CASSFARGLAGYQETQYF
TRBV10-3	NA	NA	TRBJ2-7	TGTGCCATCAGTGAGTCGACCTGGCCCTACGAGCAGTACTTC	CAISESTWPYEQYF
TRBV13	NA	many	TRBJ2-7	TGTGCCAGCAGCCTCCAAAGAACCGAGCAGTACTTC	CASSLQRTEQYF
TRBV10-3	NA	NA	TRBJ1-5	TGTGCCATCAAAGGATATAGCAATCAGCCCCAGCATTTT	CAIKGYSNQPQHF
TRBV2	NA	NA	TRBJ1-5	TGTGCCAGCTTGGTAGGGCAGCCCCAGCATTTT	CASLVGQPQHF
TRBV5-1	NA	NA	TRBJ1-1	TGCGCCAGCAGCTTGGGCTGGACACCACGGGGCACTGAAGCTTTCTTT	CASSLGWTPRGTEAFF
TRBV7-6	NA	many	TRBJ1-5	TGTGCCAGCAGCGGTGGGGGCAATCAGCCCCAGCATTTT	CASSGGGNQPQHF
TRBV7-9	TRBD2	NA	TRBJ2-5	TGTGCCAGCAGCCCGATAGCGGGGGGCATGGAAGAGACCCAGTACTTC	CASSPIAGGMEETQYF
TRBV4-2	TRBD1	few	TRBJ2-7	TGTGCCAGCAGCCCCCGGACAGGGGGGGGGTTCTACGAGCAGTACTTC	CASSPRTGGGFYEQYF
TRBV20-1	NA	many	TRBJ2-2	TGCAGTGCTAGCCAGGTCCGCGGCCGACGCACCGGGGAGCTGTTTTTT	CSASQVRGRRTGELFF
TRBV12-3/TRBV12-4	TRBD2	many	TRBJ2-5	TGTGCCAGCAGTTTAGCGAGTAGCGGGAGGGCTGGGGAGACCCAGTACTTC	CASSLASSGRAGETQYF
TRBV20-1	TRBD1	NA	TRBJ2-5	TGCAGTGCTAGAGATCGGAGGACAGGGTTGACCCAGTACTTC	CSARDRRTGLTQYF
TRBV7-9	NA	NA	TRBJ1-1	TGTGCCAGCAGCAGAATTGGACTGCCGAAAGCTTTCTTT	CASSRIGLPKAFF
TRBV19	TRBD1	NA	TRBJ1-5	TGTGCCAGTAGTACCCGGGACAGGGGAGCCCTTAGCAATCAGCCCCAGCATTTT	CASSTRDRGALSNQPQHF
TRBV2	NA	NA	TRBJ1-5	TGTGCCAGCAGTGAATCTCTCCAGCCCCAGCATTTT	CASSESLQPQHF
TRBV12-3/TRBV12-4	TRBD2	many	TRBJ2-7	TGTGCCAGCAGCCCAGGGACTAGCGGGGCCTACGAGCAGTACTTC	CASSPGTSGAYEQYF
TRBV29-1	NA	many	TRBJ1-1	TGCAGCGTTGAAGTAAATATGAACACTGAAGCTTTCTTT	CSVEVNMNTEAFF
TRBV7-2	NA	NA	TRBJ1-2	TGTGCCAGCAGCTTAGTGACGGGTCCTGGAAACACCTTC	CASSLVTGPGNTF
TRBV20-1	NA	NA	TRBJ1-1	TGCAGTGCTGAACCGCCCGGGGCCCACACTGAAGCTTTCTTT	CSAEPPGAHTEAFF
TRBV20-1	NA	NA	TRBJ1-1	TGCAGTGCTCTTACGGGGGCACAAACTGAAGCTTTCTTT	CSALTGAQTEAFF
TRBV6-1	NA	NA	TRBJ2-5	TGTGCCAGCGGAATCCCGGGGGTCTTAGAGACCCAGTACTTC	CASGIPGVLETQYF
TRBV7-9	NA	many	TRBJ2-7	TGTGCCAGCAGCCAAGATGGTTTTTTGGCTAGCTTGGTCGAGCAGTACTTC	CASSQDGFLASLVEQYF
TRBV13	NA	NA	TRBJ2-7	TGTGCCAGCAGTCCATCGTCCGGGGACGAGCAGTACTTC	CASSPSSGDEQYF
TRBV29-1	NA	NA	TRBJ2-2	TGCAACGTATCGACAGGGAACACCGGGGAGCTGTTTTTT	CNVSTGNTGELFF
TRBV11-2	NA	NA	TRBJ1-6	TGTGCCAGCAGTTACGGGGGAGGGGTACGTTCACCCCTCCACTTT	CASSYGGGVRSPLHF
TRBV7-9	TRBD1	NA	TRBJ2-5	TGTGCCAGCAGGTCTACAGGGGGCCTGGAGACCCAGTACTTC	CASRSTGGLETQYF
TRBV5-1	NA	NA	TRBJ1-4	TGCGCCAGCAGACCAGACGTAGGAATCGAAAAACTGTTTTTT	CASRPDVGIEKLFF
TRBV6-1	NA	NA	TRBJ1-1	TGTGCCAGCAGCACCGGGGAAGGTACTTTCTTT	CASSTGEGTFF
TRBV5-1	NA	NA	TRBJ2-7	TGCGCCAGCAGCGTGCCAGACTTACCGGGGCAGTACTTC	CASSVPDLPGQYF
TRBV2	NA	many	TRBJ1-4	TGTGCCAGCAGTCCGGAGGTCGAAAAACTGTTTTTT	CASSPEVEKLFF
TRBV10-3	TRBD1	NA	TRBJ2-6	TGTGCCATCACCCTAACAGGGGTTGGGGCCAACGTCCTGACTTTC	CAITLTGVGANVLTF
TRBV7-2	NA	many	TRBJ1-5	TGTGCCAGCAGCTCCGCAACTAATCAGCCCCAGCATTTT	CASSSATNQPQHF
TRBV15	NA	NA	TRBJ1-6	TGTGCCACCAGCGCACGGGGGGGAATCCCCCTCCACTTT	CATSARGGIPLHF
TRBV2	NA	few	TRBJ1-4	TGTGCCAGCAGTGAAAGGCCCAGGGAGGGTGAAAAACTGTTTTTT	CASSERPREGEKLFF
TRBV20-1	NA	NA	TRBJ1-5	TGCAGTGCTAAACCCGAGGGTAGTCAGCCCCAGCATTTT	CSAKPEGSQPQHF
TRBV2	TRBD2	NA	TRBJ2-5	TGTGCCAGCAGTGAAGGGGGGGGAATGGAGACCCAGTACTTC	CASSEGGGMETQYF
TRBV2	TRBD2	NA	TRBJ2-7	TGTGCCAGCAGTGGGGTAGCGGGCGCGATCGCCTACGAGCAGTACTTC	CASSGVAGAIAYEQYF
TRBV7-9	NA	many	TRBJ1-6	TGTGCCAGCAGCTGGGGGTCCAATTCACCCCTCCACTTT	CASSWGSNSPLHF
TRBV20-1	NA	NA	TRBJ2-5	TGCAGTGCTAGAGTAGGGGAAATGCAGACCCAGTACTTC	CSARVGEMQTQYF
TRBV20-1	NA	NA	TRBJ2-7	TGCAGTGCTCCGGCAGAGGCAGATTCCTACGAGCAGTACTTC	CSAPAEADSYEQYF
TRBV9	TRBD1	few	TRBJ2-2	TGTGCCAGCAGCGTAGGGGGACAGGGGATCGGCGGGGAGCTGTTTTTT	CASSVGGQGIGGELFF
TRBV28	NA	many	TRBJ1-2	TGTGCCAGCTCGCCCCCGGGGGGATGGTTTGGCTACACCTTC	CASSPPGGWFGYTF
TRBV20-1	NA	NA	TRBJ1-5	TGCAGTGCTATCAGCGGATATAGCAATCAGCCCCAGCATTTT	CSAISGYSNQPQHF
TRBV15	NA	many	TRBJ2-7	TGTGCCACCCGAAACGGCCCTTACGAGCAGTACTTC	CATRNGPYEQYF
TRBV5-1	NA	few	TRBJ1-1	TGCGCCAGCAGCTTGGGAACCTACGGGAACACTGAAGCTTTCTTT	CASSLGTYGNTEAFF
TRBV5-1	TRBD1	many	TRBJ1-4	TGCGCCAGCAGGACAGGGTCTAATGAAAAACTGTTTTTT	CASRTGSNEKLFF
TRBV30	NA	NA	TRBJ2-7	TGTGCCTGGAGTGTACCCCTCCGGACAACCTACGAGCAGTACTTC	CAWSVPLRTTYEQYF
TRBV24-1	NA	NA	TRBJ1-2	TGTGCCACCAGTGCTGGAAGAAACTATGGCTACACCTTC	CATSAGRNYGYTF
TRBV7-2	NA	many	TRBJ1-2	TGTGCCAGCAGCCCCGATACCCAATATGGCTACACCTTC	CASSPDTQYGYTF
TRBV2	NA	few	TRBJ1-2	TGTGCCAGCACTACCCGCGGTACTAACTATGGCTACACCTTC	CASTTRGTNYGYTF
TRBV5-4	TRBD2	NA	TRBJ2-5	TGTGCCAGCAGCTTGGTACGGGAGGGCCTGGAGACCCAGTACTTC	CASSLVREGLETQYF